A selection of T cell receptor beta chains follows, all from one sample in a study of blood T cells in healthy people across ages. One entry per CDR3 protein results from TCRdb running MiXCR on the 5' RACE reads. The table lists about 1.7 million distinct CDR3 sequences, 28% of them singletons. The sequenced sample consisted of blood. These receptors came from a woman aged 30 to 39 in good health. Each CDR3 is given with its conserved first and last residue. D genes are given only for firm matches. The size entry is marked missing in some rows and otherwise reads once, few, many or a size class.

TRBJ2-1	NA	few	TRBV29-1	TGCAGCGTTGATCGTGGAGGGAATGAGCAGTTCTTC	CSVDRGGNEQFF
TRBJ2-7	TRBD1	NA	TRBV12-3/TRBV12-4	TGTGCCAGCAGTACCGGGACAGCCAAGTACGAGCAGTACTTC	CASSTGTAKYEQYF
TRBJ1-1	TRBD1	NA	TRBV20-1	TGCAGTGCCAGCGGGGACAGGGCTAGTGAAGCTTTCTTT	CSASGDRASEAFF
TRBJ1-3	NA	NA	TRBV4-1	TGCGCCACCGGAGGGAGCACCATATATTTT	CATGGSTIYF
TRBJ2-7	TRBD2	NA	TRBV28	TGTGCCAGCAGTTTACGGGAGGGCCTCTATCAGTACTTC	CASSLREGLYQYF
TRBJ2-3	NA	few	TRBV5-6	TGTGCCAGCAGCGAGCCGGGCCTTTTTCGAGATACGCAGTATTTT	CASSEPGLFRDTQYF
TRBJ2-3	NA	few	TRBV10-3	TGTGCCATCGGGCCTTCCCTCACAGATACGCAGTATTTT	CAIGPSLTDTQYF
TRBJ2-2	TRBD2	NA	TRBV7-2	TGTGCCAGCAGTTGGACTAGCGGGAGGTCCGGGGAGCTGTTTTTT	CASSWTSGRSGELFF
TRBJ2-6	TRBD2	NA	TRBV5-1	TGCGCCAGCAGCCGTAAACCAGGACCGAAAGAATCGGGACTAGCGGGCTCTGGGGCCAACGTCCTGACTTTC	CASSRKPGPKESGLAGSGANVLTF
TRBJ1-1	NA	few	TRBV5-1	TGCGCCAGCAGCTTGGACATTCACGAAGCTTTCTTT	CASSLDIHEAFF
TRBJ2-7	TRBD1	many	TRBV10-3	TGTGCCATCAGCCGACAGGGCTACGAGCAGTACTTC	CAISRQGYEQYF
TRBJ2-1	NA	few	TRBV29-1	TGCAGCGTTGACGCCGGGACACCGTACAATGAGCAGTTCTTC	CSVDAGTPYNEQFF
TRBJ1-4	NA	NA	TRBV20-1	TGCAGTGCTAGAGAAGCAGCAACTAATGAAAAACTGTTTTTT	CSAREAATNEKLFF
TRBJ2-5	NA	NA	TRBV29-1	TGCAGCGTTGAAAGGGTAACCCTGGAGACCCAGTACTTC	CSVERVTLETQYF
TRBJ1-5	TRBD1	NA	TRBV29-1	TGCAGTACGAGACAGGGGGCGGATCAGCCCCAGCATTTT	CSTRQGADQPQHF
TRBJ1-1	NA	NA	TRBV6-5	TGTGCCAGCAGTTACGCGACCCCGGGGACTGAAGCTTTCTTT	CASSYATPGTEAFF
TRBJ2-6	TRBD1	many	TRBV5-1	TGCGCCAGCAGCTCCAGGTCCCAGGGGGCAGCATCAGGGGCCAACGTCCTGACTTTC	CASSSRSQGAASGANVLTF
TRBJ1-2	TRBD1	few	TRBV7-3	TGTGCCAGCAGCTCGGACAGGGCTCGCTCTGGCTACACCTTC	CASSSDRARSGYTF
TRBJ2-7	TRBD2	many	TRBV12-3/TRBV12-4	TGTGCCAGCAGAGGGACCGGGACTAGTCTGGAGATCCAGTACTTC	CASRGTGTSLEIQYF
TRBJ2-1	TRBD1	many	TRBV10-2	TGCGCCACCAAAGACAGGGGTTACAATGAGCAGTTCTTC	CATKDRGYNEQFF
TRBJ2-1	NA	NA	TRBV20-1	TGCAGTGCTAGAGATCCCGATTACAATGAGCAGTTCTTC	CSARDPDYNEQFF
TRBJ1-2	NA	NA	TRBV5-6	TGTGCCAGCAGCTTGTTAGTAGCAGAATCTATGGCTACACCCCTCTATGGCTACACCTTC	CASSLLVAESMATPLYGYTF
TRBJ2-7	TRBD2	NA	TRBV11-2	TGTGCCAGCAGCCCCAGGACTAGCGGGCTCTCCTACGAGCAGTACTTC	CASSPRTSGLSYEQYF
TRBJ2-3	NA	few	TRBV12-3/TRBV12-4	TGTGCCAGCATGGGGGAAACAGATACGCAGTATTTT	CASMGETDTQYF
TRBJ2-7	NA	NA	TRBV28	TGTGCCAGCAGCGTGACGGGGCCCTACGAGCAGTACTTC	CASSVTGPYEQYF
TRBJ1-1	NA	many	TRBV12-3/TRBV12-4	TGTGCCAGCAGTTTCGGTGGTCGGACTGAAGCTTTCTTT	CASSFGGRTEAFF
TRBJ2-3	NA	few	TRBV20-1	TGCAGTGCTGACTCGGGACCTTCCGGCACAGATACGCAGTATTTT	CSADSGPSGTDTQYF
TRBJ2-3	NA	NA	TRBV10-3	TGTGCCGCAGCAGGCACAGATACGCAGTATTTT	CAAAGTDTQYF
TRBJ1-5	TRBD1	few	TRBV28	TGTGCCAGCAGTTTGCTGACAGGGGACGGTCAGCCCCAGCATTTT	CASSLLTGDGQPQHF
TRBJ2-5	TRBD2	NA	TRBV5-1	TGCGCCAGCAGCTTGGTCTCCAGCGGGGTAAAGGAGACCCAGTACTTC	CASSLVSSGVKETQYF
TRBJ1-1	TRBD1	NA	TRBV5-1	TGCGCCAGCAGGTCGGGACAGCTGAATACTGAAGCTTTCTTT	CASRSGQLNTEAFF
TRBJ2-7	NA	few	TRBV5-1	TGCGCCAGCAGTTTGGTGGGACTTTGGGAGCAGTACTTC	CASSLVGLWEQYF
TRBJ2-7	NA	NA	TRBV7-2	TGTGCCAGCAGCTTAAATGCGGGTGCCCTCCCTGAGCAGTACTTC	CASSLNAGALPEQYF
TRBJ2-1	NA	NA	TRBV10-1	TGCGCCAGCAGTGAGTCGGGCTACAATGAGCAGTTCTTC	CASSESGYNEQFF
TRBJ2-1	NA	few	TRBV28	TGTGCCACCCAAAAGACCAATGAGCAGTTCTTC	CATQKTNEQFF
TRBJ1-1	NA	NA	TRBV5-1	TGTGCCAGCAGCTTGGACGCGGGGAACACTGAAGCTTTCTTT	CASSLDAGNTEAFF
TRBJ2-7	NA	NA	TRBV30	TGTGCCTGGAGCTCGGGACTCCTAAACGAGCAGTACTTC	CAWSSGLLNEQYF
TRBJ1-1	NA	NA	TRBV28	TGTGCCAGCACACTACCGAGGACGGCGTTGAACACTGAAGCTCTCTTT	CASTLPRTALNTEALF
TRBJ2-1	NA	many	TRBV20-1	TGCAGTGCTAGAGAAGGGGGCGGGATTGAGCAGTTCTTC	CSAREGGGIEQFF
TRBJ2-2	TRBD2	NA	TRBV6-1	TGTGCCAGCAGTCTGAATTTGGCTAGCGGGGGGGCAATCACCGGGGAGCTGTTTTTT	CASSLNLASGGAITGELFF
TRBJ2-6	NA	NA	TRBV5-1	TGCGCCAGCAGCTTCGAGGGTACCTCTGGGGCCAACGTCCTGACTTTC	CASSFEGTSGANVLTF
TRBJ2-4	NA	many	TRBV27	TGTGCCAGCAGTTTGACAGTTCGGTTAGCCAAAAACATTCAGTACTTC	CASSLTVRLAKNIQYF
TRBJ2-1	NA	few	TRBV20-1	TGCAGTGCTAGAACGCCATGGGCGGGATCCTACAATGAGCAGTTCTTC	CSARTPWAGSYNEQFF
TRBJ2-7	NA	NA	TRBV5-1	TGCGCCAGCGCCGGGACATCAGCGGGTTTTTCCTACGAGCAGTACTTC	CASAGTSAGFSYEQYF
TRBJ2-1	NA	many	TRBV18	TGTGCCAGCTCAACCGGGATGGACAATGAGCAGTTCTTC	CASSTGMDNEQFF
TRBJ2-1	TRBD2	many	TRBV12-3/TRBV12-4	TGTGCCAGCAGTTCCAGCGGGGGGGCCGGTGAGCAGTTCTTC	CASSSSGGAGEQFF
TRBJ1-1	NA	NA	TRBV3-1	TGTGCCAGCAGCCAAGTCGAACGGGGCACTGAAGCTTTCTTT	CASSQVERGTEAFF
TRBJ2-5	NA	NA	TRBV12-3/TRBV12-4	TGTGCCAGCACCGGGGGGCCAGAGACCCAGTACTTC	CASTGGPETQYF
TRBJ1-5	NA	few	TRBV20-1	TGCAGTGCCAATAATCCGAATCAGCCCCAGCATTTT	CSANNPNQPQHF